This T cell receptor beta chain was profiled in a study of CD8+ T cells in alopecia areata. General study results and limits: Across lesional scalp, and particularly alopecia totalis/universalis, clonality surpassed that of normal scalp. Clarity of TCR sharing across patients fell short of that in mice, possibly HLA-related.

The ends were cut back, 1 base at V and 0 bases at J, with 9 bases in the middle. Germline-derived CDR1 and CDR2 are SGHDN and FVKESK. The CDR3 extends over 16 amino acids. It was cDNA, reverse transcribed from extracted RNA, that served as the sequencing template. Libraries were prepared by immunoSEQ multiplex PCR; TCRdb keeps only in-frame clonotypes and omits some of them. The sample records about 110,000 clones, approximately 50% being singletons. As for this clone: What it binds is not known.

It was from PBMCs that CD4+ and CD8+ T cells were sorted. This receptor was identified in a human donor with alopecia areata. Sequenced sample: NKG2D-low CD8+ T cells sorted from blood. This chain uses TRBV14 with TRBJ1-4; tentatively, D is TRBD1 (6 bases). The CDR3 protein is CASSQAQGSTNEKLFF. CDR3 bases: TGTGCCAGCAGCCAAGCTCAGGGGTCAACTAATGAAAAACTGTTTTTT.